These T cell receptor beta chains were read from a single sample in a study of blood T cell repertoires in COVID-19. The data were produced by immunoSEQ multiplex PCR, yet TCRdb's version contains in-frame clones alone and is incomplete. Of approximately 300,000 clones detected, roughly 84% appear once; the ten largest clones hold approximately 15%. The specimen was peripheral blood. The receptors shown here come from an older person with COVID-19, enrolled during active disease. CDR3s include the opening cysteine and the closing phenylalanine or tryptophan. D genes are given only for firm matches. Clone sizes are given selectively: once, few, many, or a class where the clone is expanded.

abundance	j_gene	d_gene	v_gene	CDR3aa	CDR3nt
.	TRBJ1-5	TRBD1	TRBV6-4	CASSPTGDQPQHF	TGTGCCAGCAGTCCGACAGGGGATCAGCCCCAGCATTTT
.	TRBJ2-7	.	TRBV7-2	CASTSPAQDEQYF	TGTGCCAGCACCTCCCCGGCCCAGGACGAGCAGTACTTC
.	TRBJ1-4	.	TRBV5-1	CASSLLPDGATNEKLFF	TGCGCCAGCAGCTTGCTCCCCGACGGAGCAACTAATGAAAAACTGTTTTTT
.	TRBJ2-5	.	TRBV5-4	CASSLEFSAETQYF	TGTGCCAGCAGCTTGGAATTTAGCGCAGAGACCCAGTACTTC
.	TRBJ2-5	TRBD1	TRBV12-5	CASGLVLRDRGRQETQYF	TGTGCTAGTGGTTTGGTACTAAGGGACAGGGGGCGTCAAGAGACCCAGTACTTC
once	TRBJ2-1	.	TRBV28	CASSLRLTATVGQFF	TGTGCCAGCAGTCTCCGGCTTACAGCTACAGTTGGGCAGTTCTTC
.	TRBJ2-3	.	TRBV6-5	CASPAEGAADTQYF	TGTGCCAGCCCTGCGGAGGGGGCGGCAGATACGCAGTATTTT
.	TRBJ2-7	.	TRBV5-1	CASSLEGSSLYEQYF	TGCGCCAGCAGTTTAGAGGGCTCGAGCCTCTACGAGCAGTACTTC
.	TRBJ1-2	.	TRBV7-2	CASSLGLGYGYTF	TGTGCCAGCAGCTTAGGTCTAGGCTATGGCTACACCTTC
.	TRBJ2-1	.	TRBV5-1	CASSLVGVGSSYNEQFF	TGCGCCAGCAGCTTGGTCGGGGTAGGGAGCTCCTACAATGAGCAGTTCTTC
many	TRBJ2-3	.	TRBV11-2	CASSFLATGINTQYF	TGTGCCAGCAGCTTTCTAGCTACGGGGATAAATACGCAGTATTTT
.	TRBJ2-1	TRBD1	TRBV5-4	CASSPPPRTGFFGEQFF	TGTGCCAGCAGCCCGCCCCCAAGGACAGGGTTTTTCGGTGAGCAGTTCTTC
.	TRBJ1-2	TRBD1	TRBV28	CASSLPLTGSGYTF	TGTGCCAGCAGTTTACCCTTGACAGGGAGCGGCTACACCTTC
.	TRBJ2-1	.	TRBV7-8	CASTTTGNEQFF	TGTGCCAGTACTACAACAGGGAATGAGCAGTTCTTC
.	TRBJ1-5	.	TRBV5-5	CASSLGTQYSNQPQHF	TGTGCCAGCAGCTTGGGGACACAATATAGCAATCAGCCCCAGCATTTT
.	TRBJ1-6	TRBD1	TRBV12-3/TRBV12-4	CASSPGQSPLHF	TGTGCCAGCAGCCCGGGACAGTCACCCCTCCACTTT
.	TRBJ2-7	.	TRBV30	CAWSLSLSHEQYF	TGTGCCTGGAGTCTTTCTCTCTCCCACGAGCAGTACTTC